This TCR beta chain emerged from a study of blood T cell repertoires in COVID-19. As for the study in general: Material from acute and convalescent COVID-19 was sourced from the United States, Italy and Spain. T cells, B-cell-depleted T cells, or PBMCs supplied cDNA or gDNA.

In the authors' workflow: Amplified reference gene primers provided the basis for estimating nucleated cell counts. TCRdb keeps only in-frame clones here, not all; method: immunoSEQ multiplex PCR. The D gene and trimming were derived from the DNA, and the V and J assignments and clone size from that table. The table has 10,000 to 13,000 clones, 70% to 90% seen once. The trim removed 4 bases at V and 7 bases at J, leaving 12 bases unmatched. The CDR3 length is 15 residues. The germline V gene has CDR1 SGHRS and CDR2 YFSETQ. This clonotype originated in a human donor in a cohort sampled during active COVID-19. This chain connects TRBV5-1 to TRBJ2-7, with 9 bases lining up with TRBD2. Material: peripheral blood. CDR3 in amino acids: CASSRELSGRGEQYF. The CDR3 DNA reads as TGCGCCAGCAGCCGGGAACTTAGCGGGAGAGGGGAGCAGTACTTC.